The present T cell receptor beta chain was sequenced within a study of post-analysis software for immune sequencing data. Looking at the study overall: Disease trajectories encompassed relapsing-remitting, secondary progressive and progressive-relapsing multiple sclerosis.

Unique molecular identifiers featured in each of the TCR beta cDNA libraries. A population of 1 to 10 million T cells gave rise to roughly 490,000 cDNA molecules. TCRdb re-called the PCR reads with MiXCR, one entry per CDR3 protein. Among about 540,000 distinct CDR3 sequences listed, 34% were seen once. CDR3 length equals 17 residues. Trimming removed 7 bases from V and 2 bases from J, with 23 bases in between. This clonotype was seen more than once but under ten times. Its antigen is undetermined. Study results and caveats: The F measure placed samples prepared in the same batch into strongly shared clusters. People with multiple sclerosis had a significantly lower normalized Chao1 diversity than controls did. When patients were compared with controls, 4 or 5 TRBV segments were more frequent, TRBV5-6, TRBV5-1 and TRBV20-1 among them.

Sequenced input: blood. The receptor was derived from a girl aged 2 to 17 with multiple sclerosis. V is TRBV12-3 or TRBV12-4 and J is TRBJ2-5, with D possibly being TRBD2 (7 bases). The CDR3, as DNA: TGTGCCAGCACCAACCCCCCGGGGGCGCGGGGGCAAGAGACCCAGTACTTC. It translates to CASTNPPGARGQETQYF.